This T cell receptor (beta chain) was obtained from a study of blood T cell repertoires in COVID-19. Sequencing was performed with immunoSEQ multiplex PCR; in TCRdb, only in-frame clones are kept and a portion is missing. The sample contains about 25,000 clones, roughly 89% of which appear only once. Germline CDR1 LGHNT, CDR2 FRNRAP. CDR3 length equals 14 residues. Trimming cost V 5 bases and J 6 bases; bases outside gene matches: 7. The receptor comes from a human donor with active COVID-19. The donor label of this sample is uncertain. Sequenced sample: peripheral blood. The genes are TRBV12-5 and TRBJ1-2; TRBD1 agrees at 9 bases. DNA of the CDR3: TGTGCTAGTGGTCCCGGTACAGGGGGCGATGGCTACACCTTC. Protein product: CASGPGTGGDGYTF.